This T cell receptor (beta chain) was captured by sequencing in a study of cytomegalovirus exposure and HLA in healthy donors. Findings and limits, study-wide: It was confirmed in vitro that a few of the CMV-associated chains were specific for CMV antigens.

CDR3 size: 15 residues. V lost 7 bases and J lost 5, with 20 bases in between. Germline CDR1 is LNHDA and CDR2 is SQIVND (reference sequence). With respect to this clone: Its specificity is unknown.

The PCR ran on 60 Vbeta and 13 Jbeta primers. Measured with immunoSEQ multiplex PCR; TCRdb has only the in-frame clones, and not every one. This sample yields roughly 100,000 clones, of which 78% are seen a single time; around 1.5% belongs to the top ten. The sample was PBMCs. The chain is built from TRBV19 and TRBJ2-5; no firm D call. The receptor comes from a woman aged 40 to 50 in good health and CMV-seronegative. In DNA, the CDR3 is TGTGCCAGTACCTACCGCTTTTCTCGTTCGGAGACCCAGTACTTC. This translates into CASTYRFSRSETQYF.